Following are 32 T cell receptor beta chains from one sample sequenced in a study of T cells in tuberculosis. Sequencing used immunoSEQ multiplex PCR; TCRdb keeps in-frame clones, though not all of them. The table has 25,000 to 35,000 clones, roughly 95% seen once. The specimen sequenced was PBMCs. The receptors come from a donor aged 10-35 years with latent tuberculosis or without tuberculosis infection.

The V and J genes are TRBV29-1 and TRBJ1-2; 7 nucleotides match TRBD1. Germline-derived CDR1 and CDR2 are SQVTM and ANQGSEA. The CDR3 consists of 12 residues. The junction had 2 bases not matched to a gene; V was cut back by 5 bases and J by 2 bases. The chain's CDR3 is CSVQQGNYGYTF. CDR3 DNA: TGCAGCGTTCAACAGGGGAACTATGGCTACACCTTC. Supplemented by reference TRBV29-1 and TRBJ1-2, the full variable domain reads SAVISQKPSRDICQRGTSLTIQCQVDSQVTMMFWYRQQPGQSLTLIATANQGSEATYESGFVIDKFPISRPNLTFSTLTVSNMSPEDSSIYLCSVQQGNYGYTFGSGTRLTVV.

This chain links TRBV5-4 with TRBJ2-5; 11 bases line up with TRBD2. CDR3 length: 16 amino acids. Trimming removed 0 bases from V and 5 bases from J; junction bases left unmatched: 6. Germline V gives CDR1 SGHNT, CDR2 YYREEE (reference sequence). The CDR3 DNA is TGTGCCAGCAGCTTGGGCGTTAGCGGGAGGGGGGAGACCCAGTACTTC. The encoded protein is CASSLGVSGRGETQYF.

In nucleotides, the CDR3 is TGTGCCAGCAGCTTAGACGGGAGATTCACAGATACGCAGTATTTT. Translated: CASSLDGRFTDTQYF. The gene calls are TRBV11-3 and TRBJ2-3, with a weak D call TRBD2 (6 bases). CDR1 SGHNT and CDR2 YENEEA come from the germline V gene. The CDR3 runs to 15 residues. V lost 0 bases, J lost 2 bases, and 9 bases lay in between.

The chain joins TRBV9 to TRBJ2-1; 7 nucleotides match TRBD2. This CDR3 region has 15 residues. Germline-derived CDR1 and CDR2 are SGDLS and YYNGEE. Trimming took 7 bases from V and 4 from J; bases not matched to a gene: 11. CDR3 protein: CASGRELAFYNEQFF. CDR3 DNA: TGTGCCAGCGGACGAGAACTAGCGTTTTACAATGAGCAGTTCTTC.

A few counts support this clone. The chain joins TRBV2 to TRBJ2-7; 9 nucleotides align to TRBD1. Per the germline V gene, CDR1 is SNHLY and CDR2 is FYNNEI. The CDR3 sequence is 14 residues long. Trimming took 6 bases from V and 3 from J; bases not matched to a gene: 6. The CDR3 DNA reads as TGTGCCAGCAGCGTCCCGGGACAGGGCTACGAGCAGTACTTC. Translating it yields CASSVPGQGYEQYF. The full variable domain, its missing parts supplied by reference TRBV2 and TRBJ2-7, is EPEVTQTPSHQVTQMGQEVILRCVPISNHLYFYWYRQILGQKVEFLVSFYNNEISEKSEIFDDQFSVERPDGSNFTLKIRSTKLEDSAMYFCASSVPGQGYEQYFGPGTRLTVT.

The chain joins TRBV29-1 to TRBJ1-2; 8 bases are a match to TRBD1. The length of the CDR3 is 14 residues. Germline CDR1 SQVTM, CDR2 ANQGSEA. V shed 3 bases and J 7 bases; nucleotides not matched to a gene: 10. The CDR3 bases are TGCAGCGTTGAGGGGGGCAGGGGGCTGACTGGCTACACCTTC. It translates to CSVEGGRGLTGYTF.

The rearrangement uses TRBV4-3 and TRBJ2-5; 11 nucleotides agree with TRBD2. The CDR3 totals 16 residues. With V trimmed by 0 bases and J by 5 bases, 5 bases remained unmatched. The germline V gene has CDR1 LGHNA and CDR2 YSLEER. CDR3 in DNA: TGCGCCAGCAGCCAAGATACTAGCGGGAGTGGGGAGACCCAGTACTTC. This sequence encodes CASSQDTSGSGETQYF.

This clone was recorded once. This chain connects TRBV19 to TRBJ2-1, with 7 bases identical to TRBD1. Germline-derived CDR1 and CDR2 are LNHDA and SQIVND (reference sequence). Germline trimming cut 7 bases from V and 3 bases from J; bases unmatched to any gene: 9. This CDR3 region has 15 residues. The CDR3 is CASINDRAYYNEQFF. CDR3 DNA sequence: TGTGCCAGTATTAATGACAGGGCTTACTACAATGAGCAGTTCTTC.

V and J are TRBV28 and TRBJ2-7; D ambiguous. The CDR3 contains 14 residues. V was clipped by 5 bases and J by 3 bases, with 14 bases between them. Germline CDR1 MDHEN, CDR2 SYDVKM. The CDR3 DNA reads as TGTGCCAGCAGTCCCCCAGGCACAGTCTACGAGCAGTACTTC. Translation gives CASSPPGTVYEQYF.

The V call is TRBV19, the J call TRBJ2-7; D is possibly TRBD2 (5 bases). The CDR3 covers 13 residues. Germline V gene lookup returns CDR1 LNHDA and CDR2 SQIVND (reference sequence). Trimming shortened V by 6 bases and J by 3 bases, and 12 bases separated the two germline ends. Here the CDR3 reads CASSPRGFYEQYF. Written as DNA, the CDR3 is TGTGCCAGTAGCCCTCGGGGTTTCTACGAGCAGTACTTC.

The chain employs TRBV11-2 and TRBJ2-5, with unresolved D. The CDR3 contains 11 residues. V dropped 2 bases and J dropped 5 bases, with 3 bases sitting between them. Germline CDR1 is SGHAT and CDR2 is FQNNGV. The CDR3 nucleotides are TGTGCCAGCAGCTTACGGGAGACCCAGTACTTC. It yields the protein CASSLRETQYF.

The chain uses TRBV9 and TRBJ2-7; TRBD1 might be the D (6 bases). Between the trimmed V and J ends, which lost 0 bases and 6 bases, there was a span of 16 bases. This CDR3 is 15 amino acids long. CDR1 is SGDLS, CDR2 YYNGEE, per germline. CDR3 sequence: CASSVGGGQGFEQYF. CDR3 DNA: TGTGCCAGCAGCGTAGGAGGGGGTCAGGGATTCGAGCAGTACTTC.

This chain joins TRBV16 and TRBJ2-7; 8 bases match TRBD2. This CDR3 has 17 amino acids. Germline assignment: CDR1 KGHSY and CDR2 FQNENV. Trimming at V came to 4 bases and at J to 5 bases, leaving 16 bases not matched to a gene. CDR3 sequence (DNA): TGTGCCAGCAGCCTTTCGAGGTTAGCGGGGTACCACCACGAGCAGTACTTC. Protein product: CASSLSRLAGYHHEQYF.

Remarks on this clone: The same CDR3 is also encoded by other DNA sequences in this sample. This chain uses TRBV25-1 with TRBJ1-1; no definite D call. Germline V gene sequence: CDR1 MGHDK, CDR2 SYGVNS. The CDR3 runs 14 residues. Between the trimmed V and J ends, which lost 1 base and 3 bases, there was a span of 9 bases. CDR3 sequence (DNA): TGTGCCAGCAGTGAATTAGGGAGAGACACTGAAGCTTTCTTT. It translates to CASSELGRDTEAFF.

The V call is TRBV25-1, the J call TRBJ1-1; 8 nucleotides match TRBD1. CDR3 length equals 15 residues. V trimming: 3 bases; J trimming: 6 bases; junction bases outside the gene matches: 9. Germline V lookup: CDR1 MGHDK, CDR2 SYGVNS. Written as DNA, the CDR3 is TGTGCCAGCAGTGACCGACAGGGGATCGGCCCTGAAGCTTTCTTT. It is translated as CASSDRQGIGPEAFF.

CDR3 DNA: TGTGCCAGCAGACCGCGGAACACCGGGGAGCTGTTTTTT. Amino acids: CASRPRNTGELFF. The V gene is TRBV14, the J gene TRBJ2-2; D is unresolved. Germline V CDR1 and CDR2: SGHDN, FVKESK. The CDR3 is 13 amino acids. The germline V and J ends were trimmed by 6 bases and 1 base, with 6 bases remaining between them.

The CDR3 coding sequence is TGCGCCAGCAGCCCCCCGGGACTAGACACCGAGCAGTACTTC. This encodes CASSPPGLDTEQYF. J is TRBJ2-7 and V is TRBV5-1, with 8 bases identical to TRBD2. This CDR3 is 14 amino acids long. Germline CDR1 reads SGHRS; CDR2 reads YFSETQ. V was pared by 4 bases and J by 6 bases, with 9 bases of the junction left unmatched.

The rearrangement uses TRBV7-9 and TRBJ1-2; D remains ambiguous. The germline gives CDR1 SEHNR, CDR2 FQNEAQ (reference sequence). V lost 1 base and J lost 6, with 6 bases in between. CDR3 length: 12 amino acids. As DNA, the CDR3 is TGTGCCAGCAGCTTAGGAGTGCATGGCTACACCTTC. Its protein is CASSLGVHGYTF.

CDR3 DNA sequence: TGTGCCAGCAGTGAAACGACTTCCTACAATGAGCAGTTCTTC. It yields the protein CASSETTSYNEQFF. This chain joins TRBV2 and TRBJ2-1; unclear D gene. The V gene's germline CDR1 is SNHLY and CDR2 FYNNEI. This CDR3 region has 14 residues. V was pared by 2 bases and J by 1 base, with 6 bases between.

The V gene is TRBV4-2, the J gene TRBJ2-1; D unclear. This CDR3 contains 14 residues. V lost 0 bases to trimming and J lost 7 bases, with 10 bases between them. The germline V gene has CDR1 LGHNA and CDR2 YNFKEQ. The CDR3: CASSQEEIGNEQFF. For the CDR3, the DNA is TGTGCCAGCAGCCAAGAGGAGATCGGAAATGAGCAGTTCTTC.

The chain has TRBV5-4 and TRBJ1-1; weak D call: TRBD1 (5 bases). CDR3 length equals 14 residues. Germline CDR1 is SGHNT and CDR2 is YYREEE (reference sequence). V lost 1 base and J 1 base, leaving 8 bases between the germline ends. The CDR3 nucleotides are TGTGCCAGCAGCTTGATAGGGGCGAACACTGAAGCTTTCTTT. Amino acids: CASSLIGANTEAFF.

The gene calls are TRBV5-5 and TRBJ1-5, with TRBD1 as a possible D gene (6 bases). Germline V gives CDR1 SGHKS, CDR2 YYEKEE (reference sequence). Deletions cut 2 bases from V and 6 bases from J, with 12 bases between. The CDR3 has 14 amino acids. For the CDR3, the DNA is TGTGCCAGCAGCTTACAGGGATTGAGTCAGCCCCAGCATTTT. Encoded protein: CASSLQGLSQPQHF.

The chain carries TRBV28 and TRBJ1-2; 9 bases map to TRBD1. The CDR3 is 15 residues long. Germline CDR1 and CDR2: MDHEN and SYDVKM. Trimming removed 5 bases from V and 5 bases from J; junction bases left unmatched: 9. The CDR3 sequence is CASSLFDRGLYGYTF. The CDR3 bases are TGTGCCAGCAGTCTCTTCGACAGGGGGTTATATGGCTACACCTTC.

V and J are TRBV27 and TRBJ2-7, with TRBD2 identical over 7 bases. Germline V gene data show CDR1 as MNHEY and CDR2 as SMNVEV (reference sequence). V dropped 4 bases and J dropped 2; count of bases not matched to a gene: 5. The CDR3 consists of 14 residues. The CDR3 sequence is CASSSGLKAYEQYF. For the CDR3, the DNA is TGTGCCAGCAGTTCGGGACTAAAAGCCTACGAGCAGTACTTC.

The genes are TRBV5-6 and TRBJ2-5; D is unresolved. The germline V gene encodes CDR1 SGHDT and CDR2 YYEEEE. This CDR3 region has 12 residues. V dropped 2 bases and J dropped 5 bases, with 7 bases sitting between them. The CDR3 nucleotides read TGTGCCAGCAGCTTACGGGTGGAGACCCAGTACTTC. Its protein is CASSLRVETQYF.

This chain connects TRBV7-9 to TRBJ1-1; D gene uncertain. Germline V gives CDR1 SEHNR, CDR2 FQNEAQ (reference sequence). Trimming took off 2 bases at V and 5 bases at J, with 6 bases between the two ends. The CDR3 runs 12 residues. CDR3 amino acids: CASSLRETEAFF. The CDR3 DNA is TGTGCCAGCAGCTTACGGGAGACTGAAGCTTTCTTT.

This clone was detected once. The V gene is TRBV4-1, the J gene TRBJ1-2, with TRBD1 matching over 7 bases. The germline CDR1 and CDR2 sequences are MGHRA and YSYEKL. The CDR3 loop spans 15 amino acids. Trimming at V came to 1 base and at J to 4 bases, leaving 6 bases not matched to a gene. CDR3 protein: CASSQGKGAVYGYTF. The CDR3, as DNA: TGCGCCAGCAGCCAAGGAAAGGGGGCCGTCTATGGCTACACCTTC.

The genes are TRBV18 and TRBJ2-1; 15 bases fit TRBD2. This CDR3 has 17 amino acids. The germline V gene encodes CDR1 KGHSH and CDR2 LQKENI. V was pared by 3 bases and J by 5 bases, with 5 bases of the junction left unmatched. CDR3 loop: CASSPGLAGGTHNEQFF. In nucleotides, the CDR3 is TGTGCCAGCTCACCGGGACTAGCGGGAGGAACCCACAATGAGCAGTTCTTC.

The chain's CDR3 is CASSLAREDNEQFF. Here the CDR3 DNA reads TGTGCCAGCAGTTTAGCCAGGGAAGACAATGAGCAGTTCTTC. The chain combines TRBV27 with TRBJ2-1, with D perhaps matching TRBD1 (5 bases). This CDR3 has 14 amino acids. Germline assignment: CDR1 MNHEY and CDR2 SMNVEV (reference sequence). The V and J ends lost 2 bases and 5 bases respectively, with 10 bases between them.

The V call is TRBV27, the J call TRBJ1-4; unclear D gene. CDR1 and CDR2 from the germline V gene are MNHEY and SMNVEV (reference sequence). Trimming left V 7 bases short and J 2 bases short, with 8 bases between. The CDR3 is made up of 13 amino acids. CDR3 sequence reads: CASTSGTNEKLFF. In nucleotides, the CDR3 is TGTGCCAGCACCTCCGGGACTAATGAAAAACTGTTTTTT.

The chain joins TRBV5-1 to TRBJ2-2; D call uncertain. The germline CDR1 and CDR2 sequences are SGHRS and YFSETQ. The CDR3 is 12 amino acids. V was trimmed by 1 base and J by 10 bases, leaving 8 bases between them. The CDR3 reads CASSLYAEELFF. CDR3 in DNA: TGCGCCAGCAGCTTGTACGCGGAGGAGCTGTTTTTT.

J is TRBJ2-7 and V is TRBV30, with 11 positions matching TRBD2. The germline V gene encodes CDR1 GTSNPN and CDR2 SVGIG (reference sequence). J was trimmed by 4 bases and V by 3 bases; bases with no gene match: 17. This CDR3 has 18 residues. CDR3 nucleotide sequence: TGTGCCTGGAGCGTCCCTTATAGCGGGAGGGCCGGTTTTTACGAGCAGTACTTC. As protein: CAWSVPYSGRAGFYEQYF.